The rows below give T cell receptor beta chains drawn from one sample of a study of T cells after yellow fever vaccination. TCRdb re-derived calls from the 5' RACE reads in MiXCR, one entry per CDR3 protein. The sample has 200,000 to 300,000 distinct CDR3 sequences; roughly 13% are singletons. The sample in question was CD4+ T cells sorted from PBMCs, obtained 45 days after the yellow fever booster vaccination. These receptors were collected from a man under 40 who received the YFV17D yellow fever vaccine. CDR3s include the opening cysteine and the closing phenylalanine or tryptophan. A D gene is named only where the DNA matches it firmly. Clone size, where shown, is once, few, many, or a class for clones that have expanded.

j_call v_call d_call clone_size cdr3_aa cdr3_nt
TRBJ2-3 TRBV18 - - CASSPLGSTDTQYF TGTGCCAGCTCACCACTAGGGAGCACAGATACGCAGTATTTT
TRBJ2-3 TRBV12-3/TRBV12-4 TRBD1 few CASRADRVGTDTQYF TGTGCCAGCAGGGCGGACAGGGTCGGCACAGATACGCAGTATTTT
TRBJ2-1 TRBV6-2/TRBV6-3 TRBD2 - CASSPGPSAGNEQFF TGTGCCAGCAGCCCGGGACCGTCAGCGGGGAATGAGCAGTTCTTC
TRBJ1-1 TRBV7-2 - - CASSLVGQSRKAEAFF TGTGCCAGCAGCTTAGTCGGTCAGAGTAGGAAGGCTGAAGCTTTCTTT
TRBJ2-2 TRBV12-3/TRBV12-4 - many CASSFSGELFF TGTGCCAGCAGTTTTTCCGGGGAGCTGTTTTTT
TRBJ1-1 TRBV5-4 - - CASSVLGTTEAFF TGTGCCAGCAGCGTTCTCGGCACCACTGAAGCTTTCTTT
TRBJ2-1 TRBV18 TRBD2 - CASSPTSGRATYNEQFF TGTGCCAGCTCACCAACTAGCGGGAGGGCCACATACAATGAGCAGTTCTTC
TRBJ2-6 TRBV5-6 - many CASSTSGANVLTF TGTGCCAGCAGCACCTCTGGGGCCAACGTCCTGACTTTC
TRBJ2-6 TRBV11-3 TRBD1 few CASSPGQGARGANVLTF TGTGCCAGCAGCCCGGGACAGGGAGCAAGAGGGGCCAACGTCCTGACTTTC
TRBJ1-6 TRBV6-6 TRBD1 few CAVKGDRDSPLHF TGTGCCGTGAAGGGCGACAGGGATTCACCCCTCCACTTT
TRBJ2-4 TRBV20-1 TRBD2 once CSVPGLAGLAKNIQYF TGCAGTGTCCCGGGACTAGCGGGTTTAGCCAAAAACATTCAGTACTTC
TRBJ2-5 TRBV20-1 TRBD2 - CSARHSASGRETQYF TGCAGTGCTAGACATTCGGCTAGCGGGAGGGAGACCCAGTACTTC
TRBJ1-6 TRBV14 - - CASSWPGTHNSPLHF TGTGCCAGCAGCTGGCCCGGGACACACAATTCACCCCTCCACTTT
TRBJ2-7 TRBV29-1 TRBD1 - CSVGRGRLEQYF TGCAGCGTAGGCAGGGGGCGTTTGGAGCAGTACTTC
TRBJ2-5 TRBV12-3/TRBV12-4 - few CASSLSEKTQYF TGTGCCAGCAGTTTGTCTGAAAAGACCCAGTACTTC
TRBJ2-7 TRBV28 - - CASSLPGSRDEQYF TGTGCCAGCAGTCTCCCCGGGTCTAGGGACGAGCAGTACTTC
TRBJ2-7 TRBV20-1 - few CSAPAGSGARGEQYF TGCAGTGCTCCAGCGGGGTCAGGGGCCCGAGGCGAGCAGTACTTC
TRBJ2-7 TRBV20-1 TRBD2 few CSARFAGGPEEQYF TGCAGTGCTAGATTCGCGGGAGGGCCTGAAGAGCAGTACTTC
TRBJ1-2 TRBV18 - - CASSPPIGMGYTF TGTGCCAGCTCACCACCGATAGGAATGGGCTACACCTTC
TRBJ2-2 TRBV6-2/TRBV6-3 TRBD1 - CASSYTSGGLGELFF TGTGCCAGCAGTTACACCTCAGGGGGCCTCGGGGAGCTGTTTTTT
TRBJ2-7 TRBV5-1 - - CASSSLNGYEQYF TGCGCCAGCAGCTCCCTAAACGGCTACGAGCAGTACTTC
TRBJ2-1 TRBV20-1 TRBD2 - CSAATSGRADNEQFF TGCAGTGCTGCTACTAGCGGGAGGGCTGACAATGAGCAGTTCTTC
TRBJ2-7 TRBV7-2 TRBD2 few CASSFGGAREQYF TGTGCCAGCAGCTTCGGGGGGGCGCGCGAGCAGTACTTC
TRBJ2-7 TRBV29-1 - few CSGGDTESNSYEQYF TGCAGCGGTGGAGACACAGAATCAAACTCCTACGAGCAGTACTTC
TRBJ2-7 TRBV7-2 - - CASSLGYPSYEQYF TGTGCCAGCAGCCTGGGGTACCCCTCCTACGAGCAGTACTTC
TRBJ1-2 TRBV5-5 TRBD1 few CASSLARAGGPYGYTF TGTGCCAGCAGCTTGGCAAGGGCAGGGGGCCCCTATGGCTACACCTTC
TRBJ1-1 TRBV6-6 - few CASSYREAFF TGTGCCAGCAGTTACAGGGAGGCTTTCTTT
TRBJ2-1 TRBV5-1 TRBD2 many CASRLAENEQFF TGCGCCAGTCGACTAGCGGAGAATGAGCAGTTCTTC
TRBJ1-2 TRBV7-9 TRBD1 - CASSMDRANYGYTF TGTGCCAGCAGCATGGACAGGGCTAACTATGGCTACACCTTC
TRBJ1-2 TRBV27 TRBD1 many CASSRQGGAYGYTF TGTGCCAGCAGTCGACAGGGGGGAGCCTATGGCTACACCTTC
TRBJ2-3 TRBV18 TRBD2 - CASSPTSGSGTDTQYF TGTGCCAGCTCACCGACTAGCGGGAGTGGCACAGATACGCAGTATTTT
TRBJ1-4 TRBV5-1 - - CASSLAPGGEKLFF TGCGCCAGCAGCTTGGCCCCCGGTGGGGAAAAACTGTTTTTT
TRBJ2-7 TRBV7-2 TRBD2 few CASSFLAGTYEQYF TGTGCCAGCAGCTTCCTAGCGGGAACCTACGAGCAGTACTTC
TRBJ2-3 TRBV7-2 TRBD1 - CASSRDRADTQYF TGTGCCAGCAGCCGGGACAGGGCAGATACGCAGTATTTT
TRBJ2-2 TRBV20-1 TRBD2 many CSASLASGRGNTGELFF TGCAGTGCTAGCCTGGCTAGCGGGAGGGGTAACACCGGGGAGCTGTTTTTT
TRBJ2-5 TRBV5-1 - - CASKVAIRETQYF TGCGCCAGCAAAGTGGCGATCCGAGAGACCCAGTACTTC
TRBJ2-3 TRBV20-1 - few CSARVAAPDTQYF TGCAGTGCTAGAGTAGCGGCCCCAGATACGCAGTATTTT
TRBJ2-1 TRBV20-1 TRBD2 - CSAREVSGRSYNEQFF TGCAGTGCTAGAGAAGTGAGCGGGAGGTCCTACAATGAGCAGTTCTTC
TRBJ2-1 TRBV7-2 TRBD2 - CASSPAGLAYNEQFF TGTGCCAGCAGCCCGGCGGGACTAGCCTACAATGAGCAGTTCTTC
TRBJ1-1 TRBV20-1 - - CSAIPWNTEAFF TGCAGTGCTATCCCTTGGAACACTGAAGCTTTCTTT
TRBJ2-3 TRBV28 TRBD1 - CASNNRGRDTQYF TGTGCCAGCAATAACAGGGGAAGAGATACGCAGTATTTT
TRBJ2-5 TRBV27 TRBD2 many CASRGLAGGRETQYF TGTGCCAGCAGGGGACTAGCGGGAGGCAGGGAGACCCAGTACTTC
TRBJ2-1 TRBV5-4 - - CASSLTSSPYNEQFF TGTGCCAGCAGCTTAACTTCATCCCCTTACAATGAGCAGTTCTTC
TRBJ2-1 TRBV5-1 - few CASSLLLDEQFF TGCGCCAGCAGCTTGTTGCTCGATGAGCAGTTCTTC
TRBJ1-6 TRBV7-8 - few CASSPLLNSPLHF TGTGCCAGCAGCCCCCTTCTTAATTCACCCCTCCACTTT
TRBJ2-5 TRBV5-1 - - CASRRGGDPRETQYF TGCGCCAGCAGGAGGGGCGGGGACCCTCGGGAGACCCAGTACTTC
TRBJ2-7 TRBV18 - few CASSDLGVYEQYF TGTGCCAGCTCAGACCTAGGAGTATACGAGCAGTACTTC
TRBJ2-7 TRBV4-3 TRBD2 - CASSQSSGRNLFYEQYF TGCGCCAGCAGCCAATCTAGCGGGAGAAACCTTTTTTACGAGCAGTACTTC
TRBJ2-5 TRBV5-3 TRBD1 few CASSPTQVPGQRQETQYF TGTGCCAGCAGCCCGACCCAAGTTCCGGGACAGAGACAAGAGACCCAGTACTTC
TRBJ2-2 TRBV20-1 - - CSAKRGNGGTGELFF TGCAGTGCAAAGAGGGGTAACGGAGGCACCGGGGAGCTGTTTTTT
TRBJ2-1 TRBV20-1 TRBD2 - CSALGLAGARSYNEQFF TGCAGTGCCCTGGGACTAGCGGGAGCGCGGTCCTACAATGAGCAGTTCTTC
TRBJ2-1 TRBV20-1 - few CSARDGGRSSYNEQFF TGCAGTGCTAGAGATGGGGGTAGAAGCTCCTACAATGAGCAGTTCTTC
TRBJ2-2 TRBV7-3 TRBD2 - CASSPRGSGSLSGELFF TGTGCCAGCAGCCCAAGAGGTAGCGGGAGTTTATCCGGGGAGCTGTTTTTT
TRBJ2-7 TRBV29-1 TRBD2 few CSVVGGGLAGSYEQYF TGCAGCGTTGTGGGGGGGGGACTAGCGGGTTCTTACGAGCAGTACTTC
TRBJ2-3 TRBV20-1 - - CSAHTDTQYF TGCAGTGCCCACACAGATACGCAGTATTTT